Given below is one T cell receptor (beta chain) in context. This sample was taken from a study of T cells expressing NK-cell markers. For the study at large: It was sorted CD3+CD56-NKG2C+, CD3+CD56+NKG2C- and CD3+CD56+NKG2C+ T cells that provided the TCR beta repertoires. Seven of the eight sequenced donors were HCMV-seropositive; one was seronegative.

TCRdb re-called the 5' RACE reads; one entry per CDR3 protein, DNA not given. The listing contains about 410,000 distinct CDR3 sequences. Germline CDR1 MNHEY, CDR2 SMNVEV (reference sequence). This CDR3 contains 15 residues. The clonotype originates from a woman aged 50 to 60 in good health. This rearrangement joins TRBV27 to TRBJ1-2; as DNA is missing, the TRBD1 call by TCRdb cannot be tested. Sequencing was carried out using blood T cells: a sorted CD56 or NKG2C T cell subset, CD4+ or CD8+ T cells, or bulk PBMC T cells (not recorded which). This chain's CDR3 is CASSLGGTGVSGYTF.